These 19 T cell receptor beta chains were sequenced from one sample in a study of cytomegalovirus exposure and HLA in healthy donors. TCRdb's table, derived via immunoSEQ multiplex PCR, lists solely in-frame clones and lacks some. The sample shows roughly 130,000 clones, 85% to 90% of them seen only once. The specimen was PBMCs. The receptor source for this set is a man in his late teens or twenties in good health and CMV-seronegative.

The CDR3: CASNGDSGNTIYF. The CDR3 DNA follows: TGTGCCAGCAACGGGGACAGTGGAAACACCATATATTTT. The chain recombines TRBV9 with TRBJ1-3; 7 nucleotides line up with TRBD1. The CDR3 is 13 residues long. Trimming removed 6 bases from V and 3 bases from J; junction bases left unmatched: 3. CDR1 is SGDLS, CDR2 YYNGEE, per germline.

This chain joins TRBV27 and TRBJ2-6; the D is unclear. This CDR3 contains 17 residues. The ends were cut back, 4 bases at V and 0 bases at J, with 13 bases in the middle. Germline CDR1 is MNHEY and CDR2 is SMNVEV (reference sequence). CDR3 amino acids: CASSSDLAASGANVLTF. CDR3 DNA sequence: TGTGCCAGCAGTTCGGATCTGGCGGCCTCTGGGGCCAACGTCCTGACTTTC.

This chain links TRBV6-1 with TRBJ2-3, with 7 nucleotides matching TRBD1. CDR3 size: 15 residues. Germline values: CDR1 MNHNS, CDR2 SASEGT. The trim removed 6 bases at V and 1 base at J, leaving 7 bases unmatched. The CDR3 reads CASSSTGDGTDTQYF. Here the CDR3 DNA reads TGTGCCAGCAGCTCTACAGGGGACGGCACAGATACGCAGTATTTT.

V gene TRBV27 combines with J gene TRBJ2-4, with D possibly being TRBD2 (5 bases). This CDR3 region has 16 residues. Germline-derived CDR1 and CDR2 are MNHEY and SMNVEV (reference sequence). V was clipped by 8 bases and J by 0 bases, with 17 bases between them. The CDR3 is CASSPLGNIAKNIQYF. For the CDR3, the DNA is TGTGCCAGCTCGCCCCTCGGGAATATAGCCAAAAACATTCAGTACTTC.

The CDR3 sequence is CASGRGNNEKLFF. For the CDR3, the DNA is TGTGCCAGCGGAAGGGGCAATAATGAAAAACTGTTTTTT. The chain uses TRBV28 and TRBJ1-4; D is perhaps TRBD1 (5 bases). The germline V gene encodes CDR1 MDHEN and CDR2 SYDVKM. The CDR3 totals 13 residues. Trimming left V 8 bases short and J 4 bases short, with 11 bases between.

The gene calls are TRBV9 and TRBJ1-6; D might be TRBD1 (6 bases). Trimming took off 3 bases at V and 8 bases at J, with 9 bases between the two ends. This CDR3 contains 13 residues. The germline V gene has CDR1 SGDLS and CDR2 YYNGEE. CDR3 sequence (DNA): TGTGCCAGCAGCGGCGAGGGGGATTCACCCCTCCACTTT. Translated, it gives CASSGEGDSPLHF.

This rearrangement joins TRBV2 to TRBJ2-3; 11 bases are shared with TRBD2. J was trimmed by 1 base and V by 7 bases; bases with no gene match: 4. The germline CDR1 and CDR2 sequences are SNHLY and FYNNEI. CDR3 size: 15 residues. The CDR3 is CASTHSGGGTDTQYF. CDR3 nucleotides: TGTGCCAGCACGCATAGCGGGGGGGGCACAGATACGCAGTATTTT.

The chain is built from TRBV10-3 and TRBJ1-2; D unclear. The CDR3 runs 17 residues. CDR1 and CDR2 (germline): ENHRY, SYGVKD. The V end lost 2 bases, the J end lost 6 bases, and 22 bases lay between the germline ends. Here the CDR3 reads CAISELAGGFAADGYTF. The CDR3 DNA is TGTGCCATCAGTGAGCTTGCGGGAGGATTCGCGGCGGATGGCTACACCTTC.

This rearrangement joins TRBV11-2 to TRBJ2-1; D remains unclear. This CDR3 is built from 10 residues. Trimming cost V 5 bases and J 6 bases, with 2 bases left between them. Germline CDR1 and CDR2: SGHAT and FQNNGV. CDR3 protein: CASSLNEQFF. For the CDR3, the DNA is TGTGCCAGCAGCCTCAATGAGCAGTTCTTC. The full variable domain, in which reference TRBV11-2 and TRBJ2-1 provide the parts outside the CDR3, is EAGVAQSPRYKIIEKRQSVAFWCNPISGHATLYWYQQILGQGPKLLIQFQNNGVVDDSQLPKDRFSAERLKGVDSTLKIQPAKLEDSAVYLCASSLNEQFFGPGTRLTVL.

DNA of the CDR3: TGCGCCAGCAGCCGGACAGGCGACGAGCAGTACTTC. Translated, it gives CASSRTGDEQYF. The chain couples TRBV10-1 to TRBJ2-7; 7 nucleotides line up with TRBD1. The CDR3 spans 12 residues. V shed 6 bases, J shed 5 bases, and the junction held 4 bases outside the gene matches. Germline V CDR1 and CDR2: WNHNN, SYGVQD (reference sequence).

In its sample, this clone was seen a few times. This chain uses TRBV7-9 with TRBJ2-7; no definite D call. The CDR3 has 12 amino acids. Germline values: CDR1 SEHNR, CDR2 FQNEAQ (reference sequence). V lost 4 bases to trimming and J lost 1 base, with 5 bases between them. The CDR3 region has the DNA TGTGCCAGCAGCTCTATTTCCTACGAGCAGTACTTC. Encoded protein: CASSSISYEQYF.

The V gene is TRBV30, the J gene TRBJ1-5, with no clear D. Per the germline V gene, CDR1 is GTSNPN and CDR2 is SVGIG (reference sequence). Trimming stripped 2 bases from V and 0 bases from J, with 14 bases between. CDR3 length equals 16 residues. CDR3 nucleotides: TGTGCCTGGAGTCGGTGGAACGGGTATAGCAATCAGCCCCAGCATTTT. It encodes CAWSRWNGYSNQPQHF.

The chain links TRBV6-5 to TRBJ1-4, with a tentative D call TRBD1 (6 bases). V gave up 8 bases and J gave up 8 bases, with 18 bases separating them. CDR3 length: 14 amino acids. Germline CDR1 reads MNHEY; CDR2 reads SVGAGI. CDR3 residues: CASGPDRRREKLFF. Here the CDR3 DNA reads TGTGCCAGCGGCCCCGACAGGCGAAGGGAAAAACTGTTTTTT.

The chain has TRBV19 and TRBJ2-7, with TRBD1 as a possible D gene (6 bases). This CDR3 is 15 amino acids long. The V end lost 5 bases, the J end lost 2 bases, and 16 bases lay between the germline ends. Germline loops: CDR1 LNHDA, CDR2 SQIVND (reference sequence). CDR3 coding DNA: TGTGCCAGTAGTCAGGGGCGTGGGGGCCCCTACGAGCAGTACTTC. Translation: CASSQGRGGPYEQYF. The variable domain in full, completed from reference TRBV19 and TRBJ2-7, reads DGGITQSPKYLFRKEGQNVTLSCEQNLNHDAMYWYRQDPGQGLRLIYYSQIVNDFQKGDIAEGYSVSREKKESFPLTVTSAQKNPTAFYLCASSQGRGGPYEQYFGPGTRLTVT.

The chain joins TRBV5-4 to TRBJ2-7; D possibly corresponds to TRBD1 (6 bases). The CDR3 sequence is 13 residues long. Trimming pared 4 bases from V and 1 base from J, leaving 9 bases between. Germline V CDR1 and CDR2: SGHNT, YYREEE (reference sequence). This chain's CDR3 is CASSPDSSYEQYF. In DNA form, the CDR3 reads TGTGCCAGCAGCCCGGACAGTTCCTACGAGCAGTACTTC.

The CDR3: CASSLGANYEQYF. The CDR3 nucleotides read TGTGCCAGCAGTTTAGGGGCCAACTACGAGCAGTACTTC. The chain couples TRBV28 to TRBJ2-7, with D possibly TRBD1 on 5 matching bases. V was trimmed by 2 bases and J by 3 bases, leaving 8 bases between them. CDR1 is MDHEN and CDR2 is SYDVKM in the germline V gene. The CDR3 loop spans 13 amino acids.

The chain has TRBV6-6 and TRBJ1-5, with 10 bases lining up with TRBD1. CDR1 and CDR2 (germline): MNHNY, SVGAGI (reference sequence). With 7 bases clipped from V and 7 bases from J, the junction kept 13 bases outside the gene matches. The CDR3 extends over 16 amino acids. The DNA for the CDR3 is TGTGCCAGCACCTCACTCCGGGACAGGGGTTTCCAGCCCCAGCATTTT. This codes for CASTSLRDRGFQPQHF.

CDR3 in DNA: TGCGCCAGCAGCCAAGAAACAGGGGGCTACGGGGAGCTGTTTTTT. It codes for CASSQETGGYGELFF. The chain recombines TRBV4-3 with TRBJ2-2; 9 nucleotides agree with TRBD1. The length of the CDR3 is 15 residues. Germline CDR1 reads LGHNA; CDR2 reads YSLEER. Unmatched junction bases numbered 3, after V lost 0 bases and J lost 7 bases.

The J gene is TRBJ1-5, the V gene TRBV7-9, with D unclear. Trimming removed 5 bases at V and 5 bases at J, with 10 bases between. Germline CDR1 is SEHNR and CDR2 is FQNEAQ (reference sequence). The CDR3 length is 13 residues. Here the CDR3 reads CASSREVYQPQHF. The CDR3 DNA reads TGTGCCAGCAGCCGTGAGGTTTATCAGCCCCAGCATTTT. The whole variable domain, remainder taken from reference TRBV7-9 and TRBJ1-5, is DTGVSQNPRHKITKRGQNVTFRCDPISEHNRLYWYRQTLGQGPEFLTYFQNEAQLEKSRLLSDRFSAERPKGSFSTLEIQRTEQGDSAMYLCASSREVYQPQHFGDGTRLSIL.